One and the same sample provided the 29 T cell receptor beta chains below, sequenced in a study of cytomegalovirus exposure and HLA in healthy donors. In the PCR, 60 Vbeta and 13 Jbeta primers were used. The table came from immunoSEQ multiplex PCR; TCRdb's copy has only in-frame clones and leaves some out. The sample comprises 95,000 to 150,000 clones, approximately 72% of which are singletons, and nearly 9.5% rests with the top ten. The sample taken for sequencing was PBMCs. The receptors come from a woman aged 50 to 60 in good health and CMV-seropositive.

The chain couples TRBV19 to TRBJ2-5; a weak D match, TRBD2 (6 bases). Germline V gives CDR1 LNHDA, CDR2 SQIVND (reference sequence). The CDR3 has 13 residues. Trimming left V 1 base short and J 7 bases short, with 10 bases between. CDR3 residues: CASSIGGAGTQYF. Written as DNA, the CDR3 is TGTGCCAGTAGTATAGGGGGAGCGGGGACCCAGTACTTC.

The V and J genes are TRBV5-1 and TRBJ2-3; 7 bases are shared with TRBD1. Germline CDR1 is SGHRS and CDR2 is YFSETQ. The CDR3 is 15 residues long. V was pared by 0 bases and J by 4 bases, with 5 bases of the junction left unmatched. The CDR3 DNA reads as TGCGCCAGCAGCTTGGGTAGGGGGCGGTCAGATACGCAGTATTTT. It specifies CASSLGRGRSDTQYF.

This clone was found a few times. This chain links TRBV6-5 with TRBJ2-7; TRBD1 is a possible D gene (6 bases). V lost 5 bases and J 1 base, leaving 12 bases between the germline ends. CDR3 length: 14 residues. Germline-derived CDR1 and CDR2 are MNHEY and SVGAGI. Here the CDR3 DNA reads TGTGCCAGCAGTCAACAGGGCCCGTCCTACGAGCAGTACTTC. It codes for CASSQQGPSYEQYF.

The J gene is TRBJ2-5, the V gene TRBV5-1; 8 bases fit TRBD2. This CDR3 region has 14 residues. The germline CDR1 and CDR2 sequences are SGHRS and YFSETQ. With 3 bases clipped from V and 4 bases from J, the junction kept 5 bases outside the gene matches. The CDR3 spells CASSSGGLRETQYF. The CDR3 DNA sequence: TGCGCCAGCAGCTCGGGAGGGTTAAGAGAGACCCAGTACTTC. Variable domain in full (rest from reference TRBV5-1 and TRBJ2-5): KAGVTQTPRYLIKTRGQQVTLSCSPISGHRSVSWYQQTPGQGLQFLFEYFSETQRNKGNFPGRFSGRQFSNSRSEMNVSTLELGDSALYLCASSSGGLRETQYFGPGTRLLVL.

The gene calls are TRBV4-3 and TRBJ1-2; D may be TRBD1 (6 bases). The length of the CDR3 is 14 residues. Trimming left V 0 bases short and J 7 bases short, with 12 bases between. Germline CDR1 is LGHNA and CDR2 is YSLEER. The chain's CDR3 is CASSQDAQGSGYTF. The CDR3 region has the DNA TGCGCCAGCAGCCAAGATGCACAGGGTAGTGGCTACACCTTC.

The V gene is TRBV5-1, the J gene TRBJ1-1, with 8 nucleotides matching TRBD1. The V gene end was trimmed by 3 bases and the J gene end by 5 bases; junction bases not matched to a gene: 15. Germline V gene lookup returns CDR1 SGHRS and CDR2 YFSETQ. This CDR3 region has 17 residues. The CDR3 DNA reads TGCGCCAGCAGCTCAAAAATGTCGGGGCAGGGGGCGACTGAAGCTTTCTTT. This sequence encodes CASSSKMSGQGATEAFF.

The chain is built from TRBV6-5 and TRBJ1-2; 8 bases are a match to TRBD1. From germline, CDR1 is MNHEY and CDR2 SVGAGI. Losses at the gene ends were 6 bases for V and 4 bases for J; bases not matched to a gene: 7. This CDR3 has 14 amino acids. CDR3 in DNA: TGTGCCAGCAGGACACAGGGGGTTATCTATGGCTACACCTTC. Amino acid sequence: CASRTQGVIYGYTF.

V gene TRBV19 combines with J gene TRBJ2-1, with 13 bases fitting TRBD2. The CDR3 totals 17 residues. Germline CDR1 LNHDA, CDR2 SQIVND (reference sequence). J lost 6 bases, V lost 7 bases, and 12 bases had no gene match. Here the CDR3 DNA reads TGTGCCAGTACCCCCCCGGGACTAGCGGGGATATTCAATGAGCAGTTCTTC. It specifies CASTPPGLAGIFNEQFF. The full variable domain, completed using reference TRBV19 and TRBJ2-1, is DGGITQSPKYLFRKEGQNVTLSCEQNLNHDAMYWYRQDPGQGLRLIYYSQIVNDFQKGDIAEGYSVSREKKESFPLTVTSAQKNPTAFYLCASTPPGLAGIFNEQFFGPGTRLTVL.

On this clone: Germline is not matched at one junction end, which may reflect a read error. The rearrangement links TRBV7-9 to TRBJ2-3; D not resolved. Germline V CDR1 and CDR2: SEHNR, FQNEAQ (reference sequence). The CDR3 totals 13 residues. The CDR3 reads CASSLGESDTQYF. DNA for the CDR3: TGTGCCAGCAGTTTAGGAGAGTCAGATACGCAGTATTTT. The entire variable domain, with the rest obtained from reference TRBV7-9 and TRBJ2-3, is as follows: DTGVSQNPRHKITKRGQNVTFRCDPISEHNRLYWYRQTLGQGPEFLTYFQNEAQLEKSRLLSDRFSAERPKGSFSTLEIQRTEQGDSAMYLCASSLGESDTQYFGPGTRLTVL.

This clone was observed a few times. The chain uses TRBV19 and TRBJ2-7, with 8 bases matching TRBD1. After removal of 8 bases from V and 5 bases from J, the junction contained 11 bases not matched to a gene. There are 14 residues in the CDR3. CDR1 is LNHDA, CDR2 SQIVND, per germline (reference sequence). The CDR3 DNA reads as TGTGCCAGTTCGAGGACAGGGATAATCAACGAGCAGTACTTC. Encoded protein: CASSRTGIINEQYF.

This chain links TRBV9 with TRBJ2-1; D is perhaps TRBD2 (6 bases). The CDR3 consists of 15 residues. V was trimmed by 0 bases and J by 2 bases, leaving 9 bases between them. Germline CDR1 is SGDLS and CDR2 is YYNGEE. The CDR3 bases are TGTGCCAGCAGCGTAGCAGCGGGCCCCTACAATGAGCAGTTCTTC. Protein sequence: CASSVAAGPYNEQFF.

The chain uses TRBV11-2 and TRBJ2-7, with D perhaps TRBD2 (6 bases). Trimming pared 3 bases from V and 4 bases from J, leaving 10 bases between. Germline V CDR1 and CDR2: SGHAT, FQNNGV. The CDR3 length is 13 residues. The CDR3 spells CASSLETSYEQYF. DNA of the CDR3: TGTGCCAGCAGCTTGGAGACTAGTTACGAGCAGTACTTC.

This rearrangement joins TRBV5-1 to TRBJ1-1; D is ambiguous. The V end was cut by 0 bases, the J end by 3 bases, with 12 bases between. In germline, CDR1 is SGHRS, CDR2 YFSETQ. This CDR3 has 15 amino acids. CDR3 sequence reads: CASSLEGGGHTEAFF. In DNA, the CDR3 is TGCGCCAGCAGCTTGGAGGGCGGAGGGCACACTGAAGCTTTCTTT.

The CDR3 bases are TGTGCCAGCAGTGGAGCGGGAGAACACACAGATACGCAGTATTTT. It is translated as CASSGAGEHTDTQYF. The gene calls are TRBV6-1 and TRBJ2-3, with TRBD2 matching over 8 bases. This CDR3 is 15 amino acids long. J was trimmed by 2 bases and V by 4 bases; bases with no gene match: 5. Germline CDR1 MNHNS, CDR2 SASEGT.

This clone occurred once. The chain recombines TRBV7-9 with TRBJ2-4; the D gene is possibly TRBD1 (6 bases). V lost 1 base to trimming and J lost 9 bases, with 16 bases between them. Germline-derived CDR1 and CDR2 are SEHNR and FQNEAQ (reference sequence). This CDR3 contains 15 residues. The CDR3 loop reads CASSLGGPSEGIQYF. Here the CDR3 DNA reads TGTGCCAGCAGCTTAGGGGGGCCCAGTGAGGGCATTCAGTACTTC.

This clone was observed a handful of times. This rearrangement joins TRBV11-2 to TRBJ1-2; no clear D. Germline V gene sequence: CDR1 SGHAT, CDR2 FQNNGV. The V and J ends lost 6 bases and 6 bases respectively, with 5 bases between them. The CDR3 is 10 amino acids. As DNA, the CDR3 is TGTGCCAGCAGTGAGAATGGCTACACCTTC. Translated: CASSENGYTF.

This sequence joins TRBV4-1 and TRBJ1-2, with TRBD1 matching 9 bases. J lost 8 bases, V lost 2 bases, and 6 bases had no gene match. This CDR3 region has 14 residues. Per the germline V gene, CDR1 is MGHRA and CDR2 is YSYEKL. As DNA, the CDR3 is TGCGCCAGCAGCCAACCCGGGACAGGGTACGGCTACACCTTC. It yields the protein CASSQPGTGYGYTF.

Concerning this clone itself: At one of its ends the junction is not consistent with the germline gene, which may arise from a read error. The chain links TRBV7-7 to TRBJ2-1, with D possibly matching TRBD1 (5 bases). The germline CDR1 and CDR2 sequences are SSHAT and FNYEAQ (reference sequence). The CDR3 runs to 14 residues. CDR3 sequence (DNA): TGTGCTAGCAGTCAGGGTCTCCTACTACATGAGCAGTTCTTC. It is translated as CASSQGLLLHEQFF.

The rearrangement links TRBV6-4 to TRBJ1-3, with 7 bases identical to TRBD1. The V and J ends lost 6 bases and 4 bases, in that order; junction bases with no gene match: 3. In germline, CDR1 is MRHNA, CDR2 SNTAGT. This CDR3 spans 13 amino acids. This chain's CDR3 is CASRTGPGNTIYF. CDR3 sequence (DNA): TGTGCCAGCAGGACAGGGCCCGGAAACACCATATATTTT.

This clone was recorded only once. This sequence joins TRBV27 and TRBJ1-5; no definite D call. The length of the CDR3 is 12 residues. The germline gives CDR1 MNHEY, CDR2 SMNVEV (reference sequence). V was cut by 3 bases and J by 4 bases, with 4 bases left in between. CDR3 nucleotide sequence: TGTGCCAGCAGTTTTACAAATCAGCCCCAGCATTTT. Translation gives CASSFTNQPQHF.

V gene TRBV11-3 combines with J gene TRBJ2-2; D is perhaps TRBD1 (6 bases). CDR1 and CDR2 (germline): SGHNT, YENEEA. The length of the CDR3 is 13 residues. V lost 5 bases and J 5 bases, leaving 9 bases between the germline ends. CDR3 sequence: CASSPQGTGELFF. CDR3 DNA: TGTGCCAGCAGCCCACAGGGAACCGGGGAGCTGTTTTTT.

The V and J genes are TRBV9 and TRBJ1-2; D is possibly TRBD1 (5 bases). Per the germline V gene, CDR1 is SGDLS and CDR2 is YYNGEE. This CDR3 region has 14 residues. Deletions cut 7 bases from V and 0 bases from J, with 13 bases between. The CDR3 loop reads CASGNRNPNYGYTF. DNA of the CDR3: TGTGCCAGCGGTAACAGGAACCCTAACTATGGCTACACCTTC.

The count of this clone is one. The chain is built from TRBV9 and TRBJ1-1; D may be TRBD1 (5 bases). The germline gives CDR1 SGDLS, CDR2 YYNGEE. This CDR3 region has 16 residues. V lost 0 bases, J lost 0 bases, and 12 bases lay in between. Here the CDR3 reads CASSVEPQGLNTEAFF. DNA of the CDR3: TGTGCCAGCAGCGTAGAGCCCCAGGGCTTGAACACTGAAGCTTTCTTT.

The rearrangement uses TRBV30 and TRBJ1-2, with a weak D call TRBD1 (6 bases). With 6 bases removed from V and 1 base from J, the gap between germline ends came to 18 bases. Germline loops: CDR1 GTSNPN, CDR2 SVGIG (reference sequence). There are 15 residues in the CDR3. The CDR3 DNA reads TGTGCCTGCCACCTGCGGGGGGGCAATAACTATGGCTACACCTTC. Residues: CACHLRGGNNYGYTF.

The chain uses TRBV6-6 and TRBJ2-1; 7 nucleotides line up with TRBD1. V lost 4 bases and J lost 4; bases outside the gene matches: 7. Germline CDR1 reads MNHNY; CDR2 reads SVGAGI (reference sequence). This CDR3 spans 15 amino acids. CDR3 sequence (DNA): TGTGCCAGCAGTTCCCTCGGACAGGCATACAATGAGCAGTTCTTC. This encodes CASSSLGQAYNEQFF.

The chain is built from TRBV18 and TRBJ1-5; the D gene is possibly TRBD1 (5 bases). V lost 3 bases to trimming and J lost 4 bases, with 13 bases between them. The germline V gene has CDR1 KGHSH and CDR2 LQKENI. The CDR3 consists of 15 residues. This chain's CDR3 is CASSPSRGENQPQHF. The CDR3 nucleotides are TGTGCCAGCTCACCCTCGCGGGGCGAGAATCAGCCCCAGCATTTT.

The chain employs TRBV5-6 and TRBJ1-2; possible D gene TRBD1, 5 bases. The CDR3 sequence is 13 residues long. V was trimmed by 0 bases and J by 8 bases, leaving 11 bases between them. The V gene's germline CDR1 is SGHDT and CDR2 YYEEEE. CDR3 DNA: TGTGCCAGCAGCTTGGTTGCAGGGCACGGCTACACCTTC. It specifies CASSLVAGHGYTF. Looking up the rest from reference TRBV5-6 and TRBJ1-2 gives the full variable domain: DAGVTQSPTHLIKTRGQQVTLRCSPKSGHDTVSWYQQALGQGPQFIFQYYEEEERQRGNFPDRFSGHQFPNYSSELNVNALLLGDSALYLCASSLVAGHGYTFGSGTRLTVV.

This chain connects TRBV16 to TRBJ1-2; 8 positions agree with TRBD1. The CDR3 runs to 14 residues. The V segment lost 3 bases and the J segment 2 bases; nucleotides outside the gene matches: 2. Germline V gene sequence: CDR1 KGHSY, CDR2 FQNENV. CDR3 amino acids: CASSQDRVNYGYTF. The CDR3 bases are TGTGCCAGCAGCCAGGACAGGGTGAACTATGGCTACACCTTC. Drawing the rest from reference TRBV16 and TRBJ1-2, the complete variable domain is GEEVAQTPKHLVRGEGQKAKLYCAPIKGHSYVFWYQQVLKNEFKFLISFQNENVFDETGMPKERFSAKCLPNSPCSLEIQATKLEDSAVYFCASSQDRVNYGYTFGSGTRLTVV.

J is TRBJ2-1 and V is TRBV18; 12 bases fit TRBD2. J was trimmed by 4 bases and V by 3 bases; bases with no gene match: 4. CDR3 size: 16 residues. CDR1 is KGHSH and CDR2 is LQKENI in the germline V gene. The CDR3 sequence is CASSPPGTSGYNEQFF. The CDR3 bases are TGTGCCAGCTCACCTCCCGGGACTAGCGGGTACAATGAGCAGTTCTTC. The full variable domain, completed using reference TRBV18 and TRBJ2-1, is NAGVMQNPRHLVRRRGQEARLRCSPMKGHSHVYWYRQLPEEGLKFMVYLQKENIIDESGMPKERFSAEFPKEGPSILRIQQVVRGDSAAYFCASSPPGTSGYNEQFFGPGTRLTVL.